The clone carrying this T cell receptor (beta chain) was recorded once. The data were taken from a study of blood T cell repertoires in COVID-19. Per the original data handling: Reference gene primer amplification yielded estimated nucleated cell counts. Measured with immunoSEQ multiplex PCR; TCRdb has only the in-frame clones, and not every one. V, J and clone size reflect that table, while D and trimming were determined from the DNA. This sample has about 150,000 clones, with over 80% found just once. The sequenced sample was peripheral blood. This sequence was found in a man older than 75 with acute or convalescent COVID-19.

The CDR3 reads CASSLDSDSGANVLTF. The CDR3 coding sequence is TGTGCCAGCAGCCTTGACAGTGACTCTGGGGCCAACGTCCTGACTTTC. The rearrangement joins TRBV9 to TRBJ2-6; perhaps TRBD1 as D (5 bases). This CDR3 has 16 residues. Per the germline V gene, CDR1 is SGDLS and CDR2 is YYNGEE. The V gene lost 4 bases and the J gene lost 0 bases, with 11 bases spanning the gap. Supplemented by reference TRBV9 and TRBJ2-6, the full variable domain reads DSGVTQTPKHLITATGQRVTLRCSPRSGDLSVYWYQQSLDQGLQFLIQYYNGEERAKGNILERFSAQQFPDLHSELNLSSLELGDSALYFCASSLDSDSGANVLTFGAGSRLTVL.